This T cell receptor beta chain comes out of a study of PD-1 blockade in classical Hodgkin lymphoma. In the study overall: A 3 mg/kg intravenous dose of nivolumab was received by patients every 2 weeks. Study-wide points: Patients who responded completely had about the same baseline diversity as newly diagnosed patients.

A word on this clone: Its antigen is undetermined.

Time point given: cycle 4 day 1 (C4D1), after less than seven weeks of nivolumab. Every one of the patients relapsed after autologous stem cell transplantation (brentuximab vedotin exposure was variable). TCRdb's table, derived via immunoSEQ multiplex PCR, lists solely in-frame clones and lacks some. The sample carries about 27,000 clones, 72% recorded once. The TCR sequence derives from a human donor with classical Hodgkin lymphoma. Source: peripheral blood mononuclear cells (PBMCs), taken before the fourth cycle of nivolumab.

This CDR3 reads CASSVAQTSYGYTF. The DNA for the CDR3 is TGTGCCAGCAGCGTAGCTCAGACCTCTTATGGCTACACCTTC. The chain has TRBV9 and TRBJ1-2; D remains ambiguous. This CDR3 is built from 14 residues. The germline V and J ends were trimmed by 0 bases and 5 bases, with 11 bases remaining between them. CDR1 is SGDLS, CDR2 YYNGEE, per germline.